This T cell receptor (beta chain) is from a study of T cell clonality in common variable immunodeficiency. This clone was counted at least ten times. Only in-frame clones appear in the TCRdb table, and some are missing; sequencing was by immunoSEQ multiplex PCR. The sample presents 60,000 to 75,000 clones, none singletons. The clonotype comes from a person aged 18 to 69 in good health. Material: peripheral blood mononuclear cells.

The CDR3 reads CASSSSGRGNTEAFF. The CDR3 DNA, read in part, is TGTGCCAGCAGCTCTAGTGGGAGGGGGAACACTGAA. This chain uses TRBV7-9 with TRBJ1-1; perhaps TRBD1 as D (5 bases). The read finishes 3 residues shy of the CDR3 end, and the germline J gene is used to complete it. CDR3 length: 15 amino acids. Trimming left V 4 bases short and J 1 base short, with 13 bases between. The germline V gene has CDR1 SEHNR and CDR2 FQNEAQ (reference sequence).